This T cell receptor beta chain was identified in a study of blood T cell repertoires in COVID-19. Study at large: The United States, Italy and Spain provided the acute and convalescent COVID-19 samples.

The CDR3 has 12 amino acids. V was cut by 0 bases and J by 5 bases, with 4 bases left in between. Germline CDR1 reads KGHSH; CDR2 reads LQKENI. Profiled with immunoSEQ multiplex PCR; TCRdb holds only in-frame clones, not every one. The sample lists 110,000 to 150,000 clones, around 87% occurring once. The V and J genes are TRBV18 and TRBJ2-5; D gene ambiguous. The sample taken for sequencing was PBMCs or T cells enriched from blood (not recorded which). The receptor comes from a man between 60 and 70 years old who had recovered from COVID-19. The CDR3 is CASSPPGETQYF. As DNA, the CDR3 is TGTGCCAGCTCACCACCCGGGGAGACCCAGTACTTC.